This record covers a single TCR beta chain. The data originate from a study of blood T cell repertoires in COVID-19. Overall study: Donors in the United States, Italy and Spain gave samples during acute or convalescent COVID-19.

Measured with immunoSEQ multiplex PCR; TCRdb has only the in-frame clones, and not every one. The profile shows about 190,000 clones, 60% to 80% of them singletons. Trimming removed 6 bases from V and 0 bases from J, with 12 bases in between. This CDR3 contains 15 residues. Germline V gene lookup returns CDR1 SEHNR and CDR2 FQNEAQ (reference sequence). Sequences were obtained from peripheral blood. The TCR sequence derives from a woman in her 70s with acute or convalescent COVID-19. The V and J genes are TRBV7-9 and TRBJ1-5; a weak D match, TRBD1 (5 bases). The DNA for the CDR3 is TGTGCCAGCAGTCCAGGGTCGTCTAGCAATCAGCCCCAGCATTTT. It specifies CASSPGSSSNQPQHF.